Listed here are 20 T cell receptor beta chains from one sample, sequenced in a study of cytomegalovirus exposure and HLA in healthy donors. Primers: 60 Vbeta forward and 13 Jbeta reverse. This table comes from immunoSEQ multiplex PCR, and its TCRdb copy is limited to in-frame clones, with some not included. The sample has approximately 110,000 clones; the top ten hold about 2.3%. Sequenced: PBMCs. These receptors came from a man aged 35-49 years in good health and CMV-seronegative.

In DNA, the CDR3 is TGTGCCAGCAGTCCCGCTCAGGGGCCTCAGCCCCAGCATTTT. Translation: CASSPAQGPQPQHF. The V gene is TRBV28, the J gene TRBJ1-5, with a possible D match to TRBD1 (6 bases). Germline CDR1 and CDR2: MDHEN and SYDVKM. The V end lost 5 bases, the J end lost 6 bases, and 14 bases lay between the germline ends. This CDR3 contains 14 residues.

V is TRBV9 and J is TRBJ2-7; D is possibly TRBD1 (5 bases). The germline V gene has CDR1 SGDLS and CDR2 YYNGEE. V lost 6 bases and J lost 3, with 7 bases in between. The CDR3 consists of 11 residues. The CDR3 DNA reads as TGTGCCAGCAACAGGAGCTACGAGCAGTACTTC. This sequence encodes CASNRSYEQYF.

This rearrangement joins TRBV4-1 to TRBJ2-4; tentative D call: TRBD2 (6 bases). Germline CDR1 reads MGHRA; CDR2 reads YSYEKL. The V end was cut by 1 base, the J end by 2 bases, with 12 bases between. This CDR3 region has 16 residues. The CDR3 protein is CASSQVAGGSKNIQYF. CDR3 DNA sequence: TGCGCCAGCAGCCAAGTTGCCGGGGGTTCCAAAAACATTCAGTACTTC.

Comments on this clone: The junction departs from germline at one end; a sequencing error may be responsible. The chain couples TRBV25-1 to TRBJ2-7, with TRBD2 matching over 15 bases. The CDR3 has 18 amino acids. The V gene's germline CDR1 is MGHDK and CDR2 SYGVNS. Here the CDR3 reads CASSEGGRGLAGGYERYF. The CDR3 DNA follows: TGTGCCAGCAGTGAAGGCGGCCGGGGACTAGCGGGAGGCTACGAGCGGTACTTC.

V gene TRBV4-1 combines with J gene TRBJ1-4; 7 bases fit TRBD1. CDR3 length equals 15 residues. Germline-derived CDR1 and CDR2 are MGHRA and YSYEKL. V lost 4 bases, J lost 6 bases, and 8 bases stayed unmatched. CDR3 in DNA: TGCGCCAGCAGCCTGACAGGGACGGCTTATGAAAAACTGTTTTTT. This sequence encodes CASSLTGTAYEKLFF.

The rearrangement links TRBV7-8 to TRBJ2-3; 11 bases map to TRBD2. J gave up 0 bases and V 5 bases, and 7 bases lay outside the gene matches. Germline lookup yields CDR1 SGHVS and CDR2 FQNEAQ. The length of the CDR3 is 17 residues. The DNA of the CDR3 is TGTGCCAGCAGCCCTGGGGCTAGCGGGAGGAGCACAGATACGCAGTATTTT. This gives the protein CASSPGASGRSTDTQYF.

This chain links TRBV19 with TRBJ2-3; 9 bases are a match to TRBD2. This CDR3 region has 17 residues. Per germline, CDR1 LNHDA and CDR2 SQIVND (reference sequence). V lost 4 bases to trimming and J lost 1 base; unmatched junction nucleotides: 9. CDR3 DNA: TGTGCCAGTAGTAGGCAAACCGCTAGCGGGGGCACAGATACGCAGTATTTT. It specifies CASSRQTASGGTDTQYF.

The genes are TRBV10-3 and TRBJ2-7; 7 nucleotides line up with TRBD2. The CDR3 contains 11 residues. The V gene end was trimmed by 10 bases and the J gene end by 7 bases; junction bases not matched to a gene: 7. The germline V gene has CDR1 ENHRY and CDR2 SYGVKD. The CDR3 DNA reads TGTGCCACCGTCGGGACTAATGAGCAGTACTTC. Its translation is CATVGTNEQYF.

CDR3 loop: CASSESGTSGRAKNIQYF. CDR3 bases: TGTGCCAGCAGTGAATCCGGAACTAGCGGGAGGGCTAAAAACATTCAGTACTTC. The chain couples TRBV2 to TRBJ2-4; TRBD2 matches at 13 bases. Germline CDR1 is SNHLY and CDR2 is FYNNEI. The CDR3 runs 18 residues. Trimming took 2 bases from V and 4 from J; bases not matched to a gene: 8.

This chain links TRBV7-2 with TRBJ2-7; TRBD2 agrees at 7 bases. This CDR3 is 13 amino acids long. Per the germline V gene, CDR1 is SGHTA and CDR2 is FQGNSA. The CDR3 region has the DNA TGTGCCAGCAGCCCCCTCGGCGGGGGACTTATTAGGGTC. It yields the protein CASSPLGGGLIRV.

The rearrangement joins TRBV5-1 to TRBJ1-1, with D possibly TRBD1 on 6 matching bases. The CDR3 loop spans 14 amino acids. Trimming stripped 2 bases from V and 4 bases from J, with 12 bases between. In germline, CDR1 is SGHRS, CDR2 YFSETQ. DNA of the CDR3: TGCGCCAGCAGCTTCAGGGGTCTCGGCACTGAAGCTTTCTTT. Translating gives CASSFRGLGTEAFF.

The chain couples TRBV10-3 to TRBJ1-5, with D possibly being TRBD1 (5 bases). This CDR3 comprises 15 residues. V gave up 5 bases and J gave up 4 bases, with 15 bases separating them. Germline loops: CDR1 ENHRY, CDR2 SYGVKD. The CDR3 here is CAISPTENKNQPQHF. CDR3 sequence (DNA): TGTGCCATCAGTCCGACAGAGAATAAGAATCAGCCCCAGCATTTT.

The chain is built from TRBV29-1 and TRBJ1-1, with D possibly being TRBD1 (5 bases). Trimming cost V 5 bases and J 2 bases, with 12 bases left between them. Germline CDR1 reads SQVTM; CDR2 reads ANQGSEA. This CDR3 has 13 amino acids. The CDR3 coding sequence is TGCAGCGTTCATCTCAGGGAAAACACTGAAGCTTTCTTT. Translating it yields CSVHLRENTEAFF. The full variable domain, its missing parts supplied by reference TRBV29-1 and TRBJ1-1, is SAVISQKPSRDICQRGTSLTIQCQVDSQVTMMFWYRQQPGQSLTLIATANQGSEATYESGFVIDKFPISRPNLTFSTLTVSNMSPEDSSIYLCSVHLRENTEAFFGQGTRLTVV.

V usage is TRBV5-1 and J usage is TRBJ2-7; 8 bases align to TRBD1. CDR1 and CDR2 (germline): SGHRS, YFSETQ. The CDR3 runs to 14 residues. Trimming cost V 0 bases and J 5 bases; bases outside gene matches: 4. CDR3: CASSLGQGLDEQYF. DNA of the CDR3: TGCGCCAGCAGCTTGGGACAGGGGCTCGACGAGCAGTACTTC. Based on the CDR3 plus reference TRBV5-1 and TRBJ2-7, the full variable domain is KAGVTQTPRYLIKTRGQQVTLSCSPISGHRSVSWYQQTPGQGLQFLFEYFSETQRNKGNFPGRFSGRQFSNSRSEMNVSTLELGDSALYLCASSLGQGLDEQYFGPGTRLTVT.

The rearrangement uses TRBV5-4 and TRBJ2-7; D gene uncertain. The germline V gene encodes CDR1 SGHNT and CDR2 YYREEE (reference sequence). Trimming pared 0 bases from V and 1 base from J, leaving 8 bases between. CDR3 length: 14 amino acids. CDR3 sequence reads: CASSLVHRSYEQYF. The CDR3, as DNA: TGTGCCAGCAGCTTGGTTCACCGGTCCTACGAGCAGTACTTC.

Written as DNA, the CDR3 is TGTGCCAGCAGCGCCACTCAGGGCTCCGGCACTGAAGCTTTCTTT. Protein product: CASSATQGSGTEAFF. The V and J genes are TRBV9 and TRBJ1-1; D possibly corresponds to TRBD1 (5 bases). Per the germline V gene, CDR1 is SGDLS and CDR2 is YYNGEE. Trimming removed 3 bases at V and 4 bases at J, with 16 bases between. This CDR3 is 15 amino acids long. Variable domain in full (rest from reference TRBV9 and TRBJ1-1): DSGVTQTPKHLITATGQRVTLRCSPRSGDLSVYWYQQSLDQGLQFLIQYYNGEERAKGNILERFSAQQFPDLHSELNLSSLELGDSALYFCASSATQGSGTEAFFGQGTRLTVV.

The V gene is TRBV7-2, the J gene TRBJ1-2, with a weak D call TRBD1 (6 bases). V shed 7 bases and J shed 4 bases, with 22 bases lying between them. CDR3 length: 16 residues. Germline CDR1 and CDR2: SGHTA and FQGNSA. CDR3 sequence (DNA): TGTGCCAGCACCCCCGAGAGTGGCAGGGGAGCCTATGGCTACACCTTC. This translates into CASTPESGRGAYGYTF.

The chain has TRBV10-3 and TRBJ2-5; 7 bases are shared with TRBD2. The assigned J gene may be wrong: the sequence end matches TRBJ2-7 better. This CDR3 region has 12 residues. CDR1 is ENHRY, CDR2 SYGVKD, per germline. The CDR3: CATSSGTYEQYF. Here the CDR3 DNA reads TGTGCCACCTCTAGCGGAACCTACGAGCAGTACTTC.

The chain is built from TRBV27 and TRBJ2-1; 7 nucleotides align to TRBD1. V gave up 7 bases and J gave up 1 base; unmatched junction bases: 7. Looked up from germline, CDR1 is MNHEY and CDR2 is SMNVEV (reference sequence). The CDR3 loop spans 15 amino acids. The CDR3 loop is CASNFDRASYNEQFF. For the CDR3, the DNA is TGTGCCAGCAACTTCGACAGGGCATCCTACAATGAGCAGTTCTTC.

The chain uses TRBV10-3 and TRBJ2-3; maybe TRBD2 (6 bases). V lost 0 bases and J lost 2, with 9 bases in between. The CDR3 consists of 15 residues. Germline CDR1 is ENHRY and CDR2 is SYGVKD. The CDR3 loop is CAISESGGVTDTQYF. The CDR3, as DNA: TGTGCCATCAGTGAGTCGGGGGGAGTCACAGATACGCAGTATTTT.